These 7 T cell receptor beta chains share one sample of origin, sequenced in a study of immune evolution from preneoplasia to lung adenocarcinoma. This table comes from immunoSEQ multiplex PCR, and its TCRdb copy is limited to in-frame clones, with some not included. The sample shows 6,000 to 8,000 clones, around three quarters of them seen only once. Sequencing used FFPE invasive lung adenocarcinoma tissue. All receptors derive from a person aged 40 to 49 with lung adenocarcinoma.

In DNA form, the CDR3 reads TGTGCCAGCAGCCAATCAGGGAACTATGGCTACACCTTC. Its protein product is CASSQSGNYGYTF. The V gene is TRBV16, the J gene TRBJ1-2, with no clear D. Germline V CDR1 and CDR2: KGHSY, FQNENV. The CDR3 is 13 residues long. V lost 0 bases and J 2 bases, leaving 4 bases between the germline ends.

This chain links TRBV28 with TRBJ2-5; 8 positions match TRBD2. This CDR3 has 15 amino acids. The germline V gene encodes CDR1 MDHEN and CDR2 SYDVKM. Germline trimming cut 6 bases from V and 4 bases from J; bases unmatched to any gene: 10. CDR3 region: CASRTGGGWGETQYF. CDR3 bases: TGTGCCAGCAGAACCGGGGGGGGTTGGGGAGAGACCCAGTACTTC.

Only one count was recorded for this clone. The chain combines TRBV5-6 with TRBJ1-2, with 7 positions matching TRBD1. The germline V gene has CDR1 SGHDT and CDR2 YYEEEE. The ends lost 4 bases at V and 0 bases at J; junction bases unmatched: 3. The length of the CDR3 is 14 residues. This CDR3 is CASSVGTANYGYTF. The DNA for the CDR3 is TGTGCCAGCAGCGTCGGGACAGCTAACTATGGCTACACCTTC.

This clone came up a few times. The rearrangement joins TRBV6-1 to TRBJ2-3, with 8 bases that match TRBD2. Trimming cost V 4 bases and J 2 bases; bases outside gene matches: 14. The CDR3 has 18 residues. From germline, CDR1 is MNHNS and CDR2 SASEGT. CDR3 nucleotide sequence: TGTGCCAGCAGTGGACATCATAGCGGGAAGGACTTCACAGATACGCAGTATTTT. This codes for CASSGHHSGKDFTDTQYF.

The V gene is TRBV19, the J gene TRBJ2-2; D is unresolved. The ends were cut back, 3 bases at V and 6 bases at J, with 5 bases in the middle. This CDR3 spans 12 amino acids. Germline CDR1 LNHDA, CDR2 SQIVND (reference sequence). The CDR3 sequence: CASSIRAGELFF. In DNA, the CDR3 is TGTGCCAGTAGTATTAGGGCCGGGGAGCTGTTTTTT.

This clone ranks as medium-sized. The V gene is TRBV7-3, the J gene TRBJ2-1; 7 nucleotides line up with TRBD2. The V gene end was trimmed by 6 bases and the J gene end by 6 bases; junction bases not matched to a gene: 8. Germline V lookup: CDR1 SGHTA, CDR2 FQGTGA. The CDR3 sequence is 14 residues long. In DNA, the CDR3 is TGTGCCAGCAGTCTCTTTGGCGGGAGCAATGAGCAGTTCTTC. Translating gives CASSLFGGSNEQFF. The whole variable domain, remainder taken from reference TRBV7-3 and TRBJ2-1, is GAGVSQTPSNKVTEKGKYVELRCDPISGHTALYWYRQSLGQGPEFLIYFQGTGAADDSGLPNDRFFAVRPEGSVSTLKIQRTERGDSAVYLCASSLFGGSNEQFFGPGTRLTVL.

The V call is TRBV11-2, the J call TRBJ2-7; TRBD2 agrees at 9 bases. Per germline, CDR1 SGHAT and CDR2 FQNNGV. Trimming removed 3 bases from V and 5 bases from J; junction bases left unmatched: 5. The CDR3 sequence is 14 residues long. The CDR3 loop reads CASSFAGGVDEQYF. The CDR3 region has the DNA TGTGCCAGCAGCTTCGCGGGGGGGGTAGACGAGCAGTACTTC.